This entry lists 2 T cell receptor beta chains sequenced from one sample in a study of cytomegalovirus exposure and HLA in healthy donors. PCR was performed using 60 Vbeta and 13 Jbeta primers. Sequencing was performed with immunoSEQ multiplex PCR; in TCRdb, only in-frame clones are kept and a portion is missing. The data show about 140,000 clones, with 75% to 80% seen just once and around 2% held by the top ten. Sequencing was done on a sample of PBMCs. The receptors were gathered from a man aged 25-45 years in good health and CMV-seronegative.

This chain connects TRBV2 to TRBJ1-5; D gene uncertain. CDR3 size: 16 residues. The V end was cut by 0 bases, the J end by 1 base, with 10 bases between. Germline V gene lookup returns CDR1 SNHLY and CDR2 FYNNEI. The CDR3 region is CASSEARRRSNQPQHF. In DNA form, the CDR3 reads TGTGCCAGCAGTGAAGCGCGGAGGAGAAGCAATCAGCCCCAGCATTTT. Together with reference TRBV2 and TRBJ1-5, the CDR3 gives the full variable domain: EPEVTQTPSHQVTQMGQEVILRCVPISNHLYFYWYRQILGQKVEFLVSFYNNEISEKSEIFDDQFSVERPDGSNFTLKIRSTKLEDSAMYFCASSEARRRSNQPQHFGDGTRLSIL.

Of note for this clone: The junction does not match germline at one end; this may be a read error. The chain joins TRBV7-7 to TRBJ2-7; a possible D gene is TRBD2 (5 bases). Germline CDR1 reads SSHAT; CDR2 reads FNYEAQ (reference sequence). This CDR3 comprises 15 residues. The CDR3 nucleotides are TGTGCTAGCAGCTTAGCGCCCGGGGACTCCTACGAGCAGTACTTC. As protein: CASSLAPGDSYEQYF. The complete variable domain, with remaining parts taken from reference TRBV7-7 and TRBJ2-7, reads GAGVSQSPRYKVTKRGQDVTLRCDPISSHATLYWYQQALGQGPEFLTYFNYEAQPDKSGLPSDRFSAERPEGSISTLTIQRTEQRDSAMYRCASSLAPGDSYEQYFGPGTRLTVT.